This entry lists 10 T cell receptor beta chains sequenced from one sample in a study of identifying expanded T cells in peripheral blood (dated by TCRdb to between 2018 and 2021). Library preparation was by the immunoSEQ multiplex PCR assay. The table comes from immuneACCESS by way of TCRdb, which keeps in-frame sequences with V and J called. Part of the clones is missing from these tables; in studies checked, under half for an unresolved V gene and the rest for unknown reasons. For this sample there are some 96,000 clones; around nine tenths appear just once. About 5.5% of the sample is taken by the ten largest. The sample was blood. These TCRs come from a person aged 18 to 75 in good health.

This clone was detected only a few times. This chain links TRBV28 with TRBJ2-7; D unclear. Germline V gene sequence: CDR1 MDHEN, CDR2 SYDVKM. There are 12 residues in the CDR3. Trimming removed 4 bases at V and 4 bases at J, with 8 bases between. The CDR3 here is CASSSYGYEQYF. The CDR3 nucleotides read TGTGCCAGCAGTTCGTACGGGTACGAGCAGTACTTC.

This chain uses TRBV5-1 with TRBJ2-1; 7 nucleotides align to TRBD2. V was pared by 1 base and J by 10 bases, with 5 bases of the junction left unmatched. Germline V gene sequence: CDR1 SGHRS, CDR2 YFSETQ. The CDR3 runs to 13 residues. Written as DNA, the CDR3 is TGCGCCAGCAGCTTGCCGGGAGCGGGGGAGCAGTTCTTC. This gives the protein CASSLPGAGEQFF. Using reference TRBV5-1 and TRBJ2-1 for the parts outside the CDR3, the full variable domain is KAGVTQTPRYLIKTRGQQVTLSCSPISGHRSVSWYQQTPGQGLQFLFEYFSETQRNKGNFPGRFSGRQFSNSRSEMNVSTLELGDSALYLCASSLPGAGEQFFGPGTRLTVL.

Only one count was recorded for this clone. The CDR3 spells CASSHTRQSSYNSPLHF. CDR3 nucleotides: TGTGCCAGTAGTCATACCCGACAGTCCTCCTATAATTCACCCCTCCACTTT. The J gene is TRBJ1-6, the V gene TRBV19, with D possibly matching TRBD1 (5 bases). The CDR3 spans 17 residues. The germline V gene encodes CDR1 LNHDA and CDR2 SQIVND (reference sequence). Trimming shortened V by 5 bases and J by 0 bases, and 14 bases separated the two germline ends.

The chain recombines TRBV21-1 with TRBJ1-1; the table's D call, TRBD1, was not checked against the DNA. TRBV21-1 is reported as a pseudogene. There are 15 residues in the CDR3. CDR3 loop: CASNPPQGKGTEAFF. The CDR3 DNA sequence: TGTGCCAGCAACCCACCTCAGGGGAAAGGCACTGAAGCTTTCTTT.

The chain joins TRBV6-4 to TRBJ1-1, with 7 bases matching TRBD1. The CDR3 has 15 amino acids. The germline gives CDR1 MRHNA, CDR2 SNTAGT. Trimming took 6 bases from V and 1 from J; bases not matched to a gene: 8. The CDR3 region has the DNA TGTGCCAGCAGGCCGACAGGGCGAAAGAACACTGAAGCTTTCTTT. This translates into CASRPTGRKNTEAFF.

V is TRBV30 and J is TRBJ2-5; the match to TRBD2 covers 13 bases. This CDR3 is built from 19 residues. V lost 0 bases and J lost 3; bases outside the gene matches: 13. The germline V gene has CDR1 GTSNPN and CDR2 SVGIG (reference sequence). DNA of the CDR3: TGTGCCTGGAGTGTACTTAGGACTAGCGGGGGAAAACCCAAAGAGACCCAGTACTTC. Its protein product is CAWSVLRTSGGKPKETQYF.

The rearrangement uses TRBV30 and TRBJ2-7, with 10 positions matching TRBD1. This CDR3 is 15 amino acids long. The V and J ends lost 2 bases and 2 bases, in that order; junction bases with no gene match: 6. The germline V gene has CDR1 GTSNPN and CDR2 SVGIG (reference sequence). The CDR3 here is CAWSPGQGIAYEQYF. CDR3 DNA: TGTGCCTGGAGTCCGGGACAGGGGATAGCCTACGAGCAGTACTTC.

This clone appeared a single time. The rearrangement links TRBV6-6 to TRBJ1-4; D gene ambiguous. The germline gives CDR1 MNHNY, CDR2 SVGAGI (reference sequence). The CDR3 has 14 residues. V lost 7 bases and J 4 bases, leaving 13 bases between the germline ends. The CDR3 here is CASTRSQVNEKLFF. CDR3 DNA: TGTGCCAGCACCCGATCTCAGGTTAATGAAAAACTGTTTTTT.

The CDR3 loop reads CASSFGLAGTGELFF. CDR3 bases: TGTGCCAGCAGTTTCGGTCTAGCGGGAACCGGGGAGCTGTTTTTT. This chain links TRBV27 with TRBJ2-2; 9 bases fit TRBD2. The J segment lost 5 bases and the V segment lost 3 bases, leaving 4 bases of the junction unmatched. The CDR3 has 15 residues. Germline CDR1 is MNHEY and CDR2 is SMNVEV (reference sequence).

CDR3 nucleotide sequence: TGTGCCAGCACCAATAGAGGCGGATGGGATGGCTACACCTTC. Its translation: CASTNRGGWDGYTF. V usage is TRBV14 and J usage is TRBJ1-2; D is unclear. The CDR3 is 14 residues long. Germline CDR1 reads SGHDN; CDR2 reads FVKESK. V was clipped by 7 bases and J by 6 bases, with 18 bases between them.